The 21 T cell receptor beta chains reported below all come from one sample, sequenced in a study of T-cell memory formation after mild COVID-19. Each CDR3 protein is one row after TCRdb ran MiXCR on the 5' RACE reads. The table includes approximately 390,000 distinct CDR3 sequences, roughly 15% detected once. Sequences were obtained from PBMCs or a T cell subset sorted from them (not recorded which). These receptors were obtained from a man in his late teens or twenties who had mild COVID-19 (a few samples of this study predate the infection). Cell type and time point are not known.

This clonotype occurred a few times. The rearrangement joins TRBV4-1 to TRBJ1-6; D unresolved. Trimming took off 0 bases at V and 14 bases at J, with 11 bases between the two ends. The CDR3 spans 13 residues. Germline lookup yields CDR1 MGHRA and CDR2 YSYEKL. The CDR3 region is CASSQDPALSLHF. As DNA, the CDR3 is TGCGCCAGCAGCCAAGACCCCGCCCTGTCCCTCCACTTT.

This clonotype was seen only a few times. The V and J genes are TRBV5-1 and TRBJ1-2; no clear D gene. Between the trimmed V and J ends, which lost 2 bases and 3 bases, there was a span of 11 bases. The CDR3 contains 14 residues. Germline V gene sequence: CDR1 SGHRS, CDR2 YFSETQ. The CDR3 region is CASSFVEQDYGYTF. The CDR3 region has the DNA TGCGCCAGCAGCTTCGTAGAGCAGGACTATGGCTACACCTTC.

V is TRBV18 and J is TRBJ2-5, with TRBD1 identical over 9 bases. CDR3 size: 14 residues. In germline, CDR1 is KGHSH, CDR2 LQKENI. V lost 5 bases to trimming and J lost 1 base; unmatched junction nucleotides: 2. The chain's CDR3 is CASSGDRAQETQYF. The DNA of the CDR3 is TGTGCCAGCTCAGGGGACAGGGCCCAAGAGACCCAGTACTTC.

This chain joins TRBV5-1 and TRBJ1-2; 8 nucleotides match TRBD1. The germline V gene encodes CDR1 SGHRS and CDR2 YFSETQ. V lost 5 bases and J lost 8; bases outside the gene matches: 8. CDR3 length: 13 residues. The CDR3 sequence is CASSIQGAEGYTF. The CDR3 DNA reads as TGCGCCAGCAGTATTCAGGGGGCGGAAGGCTACACCTTC.

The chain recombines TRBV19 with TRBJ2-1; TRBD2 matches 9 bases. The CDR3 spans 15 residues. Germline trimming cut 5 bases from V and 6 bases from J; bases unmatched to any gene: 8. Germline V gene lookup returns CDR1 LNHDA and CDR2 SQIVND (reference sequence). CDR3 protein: CASSVRLAVLNEQFF. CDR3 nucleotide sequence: TGTGCCAGTAGTGTCAGACTAGCGGTCCTCAATGAGCAGTTCTTC.

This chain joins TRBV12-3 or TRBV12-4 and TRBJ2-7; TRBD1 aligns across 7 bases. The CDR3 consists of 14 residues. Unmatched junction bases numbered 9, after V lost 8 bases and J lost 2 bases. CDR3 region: CASYAGDSPYEQYF. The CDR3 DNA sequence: TGTGCCAGCTACGCCGGGGACAGTCCCTACGAGCAGTACTTC.

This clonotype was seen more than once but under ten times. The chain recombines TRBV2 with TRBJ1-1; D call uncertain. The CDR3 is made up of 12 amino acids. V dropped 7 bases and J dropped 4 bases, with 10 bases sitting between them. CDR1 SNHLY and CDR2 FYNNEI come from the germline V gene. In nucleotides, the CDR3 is TGTGCCAGCACGAGGTGGGCCACTGAAGCTTTCTTT. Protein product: CASTRWATEAFF.

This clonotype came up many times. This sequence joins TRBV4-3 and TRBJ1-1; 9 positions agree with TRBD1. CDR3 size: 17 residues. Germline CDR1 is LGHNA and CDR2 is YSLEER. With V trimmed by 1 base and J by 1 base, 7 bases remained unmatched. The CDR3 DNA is TGCGCCAGCAGCCAAGTGGGGACAGGGCGGAGGAACACTGAAGCTTTCTTT. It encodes CASSQVGTGRRNTEAFF.

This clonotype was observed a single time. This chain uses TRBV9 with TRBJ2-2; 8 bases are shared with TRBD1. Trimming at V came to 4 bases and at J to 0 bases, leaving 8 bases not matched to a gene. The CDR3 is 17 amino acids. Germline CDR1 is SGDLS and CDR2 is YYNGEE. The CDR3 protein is CASSPRGTGPNTGELFF. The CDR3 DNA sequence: TGTGCCAGCAGCCCGAGGGGGACAGGACCGAACACCGGGGAGCTGTTTTTT.

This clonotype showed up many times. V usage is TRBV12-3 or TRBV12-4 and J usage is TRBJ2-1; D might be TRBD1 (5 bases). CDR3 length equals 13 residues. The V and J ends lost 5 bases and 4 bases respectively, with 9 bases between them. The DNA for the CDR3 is TGTGCCAGCAGTCCCACAGGTTACAATGAGCAGTTCTTC. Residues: CASSPTGYNEQFF.

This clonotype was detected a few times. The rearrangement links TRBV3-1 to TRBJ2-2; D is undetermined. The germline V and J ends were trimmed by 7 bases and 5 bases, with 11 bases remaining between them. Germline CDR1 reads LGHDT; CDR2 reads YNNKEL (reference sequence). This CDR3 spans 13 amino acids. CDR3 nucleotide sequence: TGTGCCAGCACTCACCTTTCGACCGGGGAGCTGTTTTTT. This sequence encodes CASTHLSTGELFF.

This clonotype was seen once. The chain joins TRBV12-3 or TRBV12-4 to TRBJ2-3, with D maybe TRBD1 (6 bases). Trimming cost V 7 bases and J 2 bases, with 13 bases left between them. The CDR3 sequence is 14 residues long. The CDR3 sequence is CASTLGGLTDTQYF. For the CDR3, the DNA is TGTGCCAGCACCTTAGGGGGTCTCACAGATACGCAGTATTTT.

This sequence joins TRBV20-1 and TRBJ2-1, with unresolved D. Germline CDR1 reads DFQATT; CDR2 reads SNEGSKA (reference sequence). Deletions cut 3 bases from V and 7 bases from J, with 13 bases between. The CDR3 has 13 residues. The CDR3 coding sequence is TGCAGTGCTAGGGGTTCCCCCCTTAATGAGCAGTTCTTC. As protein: CSARGSPLNEQFF.

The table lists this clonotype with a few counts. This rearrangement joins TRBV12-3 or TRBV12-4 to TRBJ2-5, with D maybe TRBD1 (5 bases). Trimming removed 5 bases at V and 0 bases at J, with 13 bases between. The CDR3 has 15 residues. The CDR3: CASSDKTEYQETQYF. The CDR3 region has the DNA TGTGCCAGCAGTGACAAGACAGAATACCAAGAGACCCAGTACTTC.

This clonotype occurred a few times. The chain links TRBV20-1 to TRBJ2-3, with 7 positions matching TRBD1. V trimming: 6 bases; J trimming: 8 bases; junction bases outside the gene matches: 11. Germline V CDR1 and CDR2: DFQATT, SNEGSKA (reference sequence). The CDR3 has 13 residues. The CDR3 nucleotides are TGCAGTGCCCGAGAGGGGGCGACGATTACGCAGTATTTT. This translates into CSAREGATITQYF.

The CDR3 loop is CATSRGGALADTQYF. CDR3 DNA: TGTGCCACCAGCCGCGGGGGGGCCCTGGCAGATACGCAGTATTTT. The chain couples TRBV15 to TRBJ2-3, with 9 positions matching TRBD2. CDR3 length: 15 amino acids. V was pared by 5 bases and J by 4 bases, with 7 bases of the junction left unmatched. Germline V gives CDR1 LNHNV, CDR2 YYDKDF (reference sequence). The variable domain in full, completed from reference TRBV15 and TRBJ2-3, reads DAMVIQNPRYQVTQFGKPVTLSCSQTLNHNVMYWYQQKSSQAPKLLFHYYDKDFNNEADTPDNFQSRRPNTSFCFLDIRSPGLGDTAMYLCATSRGGALADTQYFGPGTRLTVL.

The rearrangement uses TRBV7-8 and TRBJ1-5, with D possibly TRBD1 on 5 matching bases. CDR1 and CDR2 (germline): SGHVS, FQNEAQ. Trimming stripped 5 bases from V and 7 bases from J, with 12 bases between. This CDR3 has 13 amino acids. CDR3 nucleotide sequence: TGTGCCAGCAGCCGGGACGTCCTCCAGCCCCAGCATTTT. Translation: CASSRDVLQPQHF.

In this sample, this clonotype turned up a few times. The CDR3 spells CASSPPAGGFYEQYF. The CDR3 nucleotides read TGTGCCAGCTCACCACCGGCGGGGGGCTTCTACGAGCAGTACTTC. The chain has TRBV18 and TRBJ2-7; TRBD2 aligns across 8 bases. Losses at the gene ends were 0 bases for V and 3 bases for J; bases not matched to a gene: 4. Germline V CDR1 and CDR2: KGHSH, LQKENI. CDR3 length: 15 amino acids.

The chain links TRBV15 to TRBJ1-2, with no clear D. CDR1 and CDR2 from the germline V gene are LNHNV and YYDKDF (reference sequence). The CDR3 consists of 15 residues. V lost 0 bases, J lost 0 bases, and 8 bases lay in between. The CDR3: CATSRDYTTNYGYTF. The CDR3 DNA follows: TGTGCCACCAGCAGAGATTATACCACTAACTATGGCTACACCTTC.

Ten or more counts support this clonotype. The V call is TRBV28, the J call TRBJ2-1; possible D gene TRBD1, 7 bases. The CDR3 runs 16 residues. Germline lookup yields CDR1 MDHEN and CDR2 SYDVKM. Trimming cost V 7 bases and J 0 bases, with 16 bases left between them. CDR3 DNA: TGTGCCAGCAAGCCAGGGGGGTTGAGCTCCTACAATGAGCAGTTCTTC. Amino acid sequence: CASKPGGLSSYNEQFF. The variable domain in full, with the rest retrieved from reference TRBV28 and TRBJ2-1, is DVKVTQSSRYLVKRTGEKVFLECVQDMDHENMFWYRQDPGLGLRLIYFSYDVKMKEKGDIPEGYSVSREKKERFSLILESASTNQTSMYLCASKPGGLSSYNEQFFGPGTRLTVL.

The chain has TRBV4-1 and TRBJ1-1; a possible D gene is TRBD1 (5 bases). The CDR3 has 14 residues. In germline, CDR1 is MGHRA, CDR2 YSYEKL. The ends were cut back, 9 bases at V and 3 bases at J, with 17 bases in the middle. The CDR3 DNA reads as TGCGCCAGTAGAGAGGCCAGGGAGGACACTGAAGCTTTCTTT. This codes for CASREAREDTEAFF.